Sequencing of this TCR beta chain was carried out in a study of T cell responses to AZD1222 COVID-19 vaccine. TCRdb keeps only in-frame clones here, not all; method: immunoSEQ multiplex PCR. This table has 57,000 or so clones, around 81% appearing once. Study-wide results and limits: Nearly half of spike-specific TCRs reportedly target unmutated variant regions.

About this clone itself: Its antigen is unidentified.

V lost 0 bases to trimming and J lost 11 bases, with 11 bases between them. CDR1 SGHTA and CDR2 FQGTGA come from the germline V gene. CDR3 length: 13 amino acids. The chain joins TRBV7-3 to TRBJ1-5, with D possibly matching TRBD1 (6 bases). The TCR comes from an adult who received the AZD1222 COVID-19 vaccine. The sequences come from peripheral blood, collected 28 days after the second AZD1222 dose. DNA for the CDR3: TGTGCCAGCAGCTTAACGGAGGGGGATTCCCAGCATTTT. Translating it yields CASSLTEGDSQHF.